This TCR beta chain was obtained from a study of regulatory and conventional T cells in RAG deficiency. Conventional CD4+ T cells were sorted from blood as CD25-low CD127-high cells. To note about this clone: As yet, its antigen is unknown.

TCRdb's copy holds only in-frame clones and misses some; the assay was immunoSEQ multiplex PCR. The sample yields 25,000 to 30,000 clones, about 95% seen once. General study findings and limits: Other subsets showed roughly 10-fold reductions, but Treg unique TCR beta sequences fell roughly 96-fold in these patients.

With V trimmed by 4 bases and J by 1 base, 3 bases remained unmatched. Looked up from germline, CDR1 is SGHAT and CDR2 is FQNNGV. The CDR3 has 15 amino acids. These records were also assigned to another study, of regulatory T cells. That work contributes: The primer mix had 52 TRBV and 13 TRBJ primers. In patients, unique TRB V-J pairs were restricted and V/J usage skewed, especially in Tregs.

The gene calls are TRBV11-2 and TRBJ2-2; 7 positions agree with TRBD2. The sequenced sample was CD25- CD4+ T cells sorted from blood. This receptor was taken from a human donor in good health. CDR3 sequence: CASSWGGVNTGELFF. The CDR3 DNA reads TGTGCCAGCAGCTGGGGGGGGGTGAACACCGGGGAGCTGTTTTTT.